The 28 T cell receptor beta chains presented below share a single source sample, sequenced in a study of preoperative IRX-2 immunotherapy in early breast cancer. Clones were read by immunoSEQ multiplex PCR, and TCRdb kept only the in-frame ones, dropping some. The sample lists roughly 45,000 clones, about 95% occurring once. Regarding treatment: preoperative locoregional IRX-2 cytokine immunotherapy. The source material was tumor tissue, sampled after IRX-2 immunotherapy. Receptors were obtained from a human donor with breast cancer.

The CDR3 DNA reads TGTGCCAGCAGCTCCCCCGAAGGGGCTGATGAAAAACTGTTTTTT. Its protein product is CASSSPEGADEKLFF. The chain carries TRBV7-9 and TRBJ1-4; maybe TRBD1 (5 bases). The CDR3 consists of 15 residues. The V gene's germline CDR1 is SEHNR and CDR2 FQNEAQ (reference sequence). V was trimmed by 4 bases and J by 6 bases, leaving 15 bases between them.

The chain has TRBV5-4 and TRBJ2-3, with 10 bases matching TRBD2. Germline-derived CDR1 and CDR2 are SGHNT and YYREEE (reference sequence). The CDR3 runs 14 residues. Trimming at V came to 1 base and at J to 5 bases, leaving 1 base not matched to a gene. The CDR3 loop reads CASSLRLAGDTQYF. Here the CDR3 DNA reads TGTGCCAGCAGCTTGCGACTAGCGGGAGATACGCAGTATTTT.

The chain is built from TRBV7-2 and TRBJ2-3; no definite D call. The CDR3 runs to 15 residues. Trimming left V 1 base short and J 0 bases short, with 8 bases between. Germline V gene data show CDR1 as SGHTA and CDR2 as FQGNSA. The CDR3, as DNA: TGTGCCAGCAGCTTAGGTGTAGGGAGCACAGATACGCAGTATTTT. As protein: CASSLGVGSTDTQYF.

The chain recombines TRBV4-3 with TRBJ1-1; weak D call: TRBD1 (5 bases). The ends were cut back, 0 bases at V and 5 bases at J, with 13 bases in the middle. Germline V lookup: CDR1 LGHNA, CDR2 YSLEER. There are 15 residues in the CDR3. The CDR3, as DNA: TGCGCCAGCAGCCAAGATGGGCGGGGGTGGACTGAAGCTTTCTTT. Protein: CASSQDGRGWTEAFF.

CDR3 in DNA: TGTGCCAGCAGCCAGAGACTAGCCCGGGAGACCCAGTACTTC. It is translated as CASSQRLARETQYF. The rearrangement uses TRBV27 and TRBJ2-5; 7 nucleotides line up with TRBD2. This CDR3 contains 14 residues. The junction had 9 bases not matched to a gene; V was cut back by 6 bases and J by 5 bases. CDR1 MNHEY and CDR2 SMNVEV come from the germline V gene (reference sequence).

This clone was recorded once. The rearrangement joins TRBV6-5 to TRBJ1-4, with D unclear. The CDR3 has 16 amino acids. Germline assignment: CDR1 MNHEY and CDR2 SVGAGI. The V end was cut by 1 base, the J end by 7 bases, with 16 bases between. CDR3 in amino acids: CASSYWRGRESEKLFF. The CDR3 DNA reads TGTGCCAGCAGTTACTGGCGTGGGAGGGAGAGTGAAAAACTGTTTTTT.

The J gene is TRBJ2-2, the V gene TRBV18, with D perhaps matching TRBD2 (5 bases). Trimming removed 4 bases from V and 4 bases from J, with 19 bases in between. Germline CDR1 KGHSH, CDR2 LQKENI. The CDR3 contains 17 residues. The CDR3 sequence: CASSRSWERTSTGELFF. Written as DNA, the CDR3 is TGTGCCAGCTCACGCTCATGGGAGCGGACGAGCACCGGGGAGCTGTTTTTT.

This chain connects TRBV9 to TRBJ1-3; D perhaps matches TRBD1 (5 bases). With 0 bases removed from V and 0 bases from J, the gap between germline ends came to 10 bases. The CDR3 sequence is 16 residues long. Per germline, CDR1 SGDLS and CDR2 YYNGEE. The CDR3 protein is CASSVGGRSSGNTIYF. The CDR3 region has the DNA TGTGCCAGCAGCGTAGGGGGCAGGAGCTCTGGAAACACCATATATTTT.

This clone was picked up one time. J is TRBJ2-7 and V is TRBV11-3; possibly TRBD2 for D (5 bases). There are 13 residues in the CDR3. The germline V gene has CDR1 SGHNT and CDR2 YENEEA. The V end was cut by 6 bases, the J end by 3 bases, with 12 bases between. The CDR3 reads CASRLGPGYEQYF. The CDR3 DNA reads TGTGCCAGCAGACTAGGGCCAGGCTACGAGCAGTACTTC.

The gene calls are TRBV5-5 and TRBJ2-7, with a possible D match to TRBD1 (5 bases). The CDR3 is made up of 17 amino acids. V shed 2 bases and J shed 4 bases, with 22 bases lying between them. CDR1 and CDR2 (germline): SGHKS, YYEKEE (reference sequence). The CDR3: CASSFGAVVSSPYEQYF. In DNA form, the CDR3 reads TGTGCCAGCAGCTTTGGGGCCGTTGTTTCTTCCCCTTACGAGCAGTACTTC.

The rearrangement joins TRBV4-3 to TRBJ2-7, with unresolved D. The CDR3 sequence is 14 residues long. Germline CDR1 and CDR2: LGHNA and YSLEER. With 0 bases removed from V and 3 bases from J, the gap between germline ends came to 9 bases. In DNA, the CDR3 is TGCGCCAGCAGCCAAGACGTTTGGGTCTACGAGCAGTACTTC. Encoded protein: CASSQDVWVYEQYF.

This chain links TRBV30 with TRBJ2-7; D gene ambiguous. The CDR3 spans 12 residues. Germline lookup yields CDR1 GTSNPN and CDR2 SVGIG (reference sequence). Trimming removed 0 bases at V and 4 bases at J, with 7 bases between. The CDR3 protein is CAWSVPLYEQYF. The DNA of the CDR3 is TGTGCCTGGAGTGTGCCCCTTTACGAGCAGTACTTC.

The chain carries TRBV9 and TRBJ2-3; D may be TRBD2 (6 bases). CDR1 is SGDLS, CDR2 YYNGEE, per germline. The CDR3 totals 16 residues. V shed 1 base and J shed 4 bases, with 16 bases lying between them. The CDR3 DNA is TGTGCCAGCAGCGTACTATCCCAGGAGGGCGCAGATACGCAGTATTTT. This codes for CASSVLSQEGADTQYF.

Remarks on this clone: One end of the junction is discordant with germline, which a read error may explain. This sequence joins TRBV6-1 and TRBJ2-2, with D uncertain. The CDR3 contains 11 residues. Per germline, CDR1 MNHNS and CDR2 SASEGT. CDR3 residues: CAIFPWGELFF. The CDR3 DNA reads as TGCGCGATTTTTCCATGGGGGGAGCTGTTTTTT.

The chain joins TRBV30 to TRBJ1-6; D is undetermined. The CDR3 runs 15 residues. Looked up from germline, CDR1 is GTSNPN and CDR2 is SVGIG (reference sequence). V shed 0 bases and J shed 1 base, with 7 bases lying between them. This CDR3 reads CAWSVEVSYNSPLHF. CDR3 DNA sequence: TGTGCCTGGAGTGTTGAAGTATCCTATAATTCACCCCTCCACTTT.

CDR3 protein: CASCFAPRTDTQYF. The CDR3 nucleotides read TGTGCCAGCTGTTTTGCACCGCGCACAGATACGCAGTATTTT. This chain joins TRBV7-3 and TRBJ2-3, with no clear D. Trimming took off 8 bases at V and 1 base at J, with 13 bases between the two ends. This CDR3 contains 14 residues. Per the germline V gene, CDR1 is SGHTA and CDR2 is FQGTGA.

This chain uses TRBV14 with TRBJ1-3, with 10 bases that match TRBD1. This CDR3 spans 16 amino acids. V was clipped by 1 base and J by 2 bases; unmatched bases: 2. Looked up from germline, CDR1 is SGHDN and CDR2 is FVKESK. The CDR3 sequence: CASSQVGTGAGNTIYF. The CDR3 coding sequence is TGTGCCAGCAGCCAAGTTGGGACAGGGGCTGGAAACACCATATATTTT.

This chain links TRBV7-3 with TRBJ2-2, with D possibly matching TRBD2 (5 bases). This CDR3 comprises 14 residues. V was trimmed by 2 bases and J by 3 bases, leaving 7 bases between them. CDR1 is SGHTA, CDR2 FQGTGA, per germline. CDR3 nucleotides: TGTGCCAGCAGCTTAGTCGGGGACACCGGGGAGCTGTTTTTT. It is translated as CASSLVGDTGELFF.

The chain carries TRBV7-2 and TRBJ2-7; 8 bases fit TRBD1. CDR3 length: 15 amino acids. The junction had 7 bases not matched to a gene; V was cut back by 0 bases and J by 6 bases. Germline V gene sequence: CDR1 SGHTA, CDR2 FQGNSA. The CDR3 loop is CASSLAGQGAFEQYF. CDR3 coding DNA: TGTGCCAGCAGCTTAGCGGGGCAGGGGGCGTTCGAGCAGTACTTC.

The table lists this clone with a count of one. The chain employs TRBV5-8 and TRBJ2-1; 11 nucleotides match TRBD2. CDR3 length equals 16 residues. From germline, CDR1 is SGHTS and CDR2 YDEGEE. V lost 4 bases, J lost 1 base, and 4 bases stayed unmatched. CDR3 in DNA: TGTGCCAGCAGCCTCGGACTAGCGGGTTCCTACAATGAGCAGTTCTTC. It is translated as CASSLGLAGSYNEQFF.

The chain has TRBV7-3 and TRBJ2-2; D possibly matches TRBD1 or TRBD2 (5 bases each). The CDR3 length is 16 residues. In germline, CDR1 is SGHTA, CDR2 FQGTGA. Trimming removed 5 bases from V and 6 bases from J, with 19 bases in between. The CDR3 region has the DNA TGTGCCAGCAGCCCCCAGGGTGGGCTCGGGGCCGGGGAGCTGTTTTTT. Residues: CASSPQGGLGAGELFF.

Here the CDR3 DNA reads TGTGCCAGCAGCCACTATAGGGAGGCGGCCTGGGGGCAGTACTTC. Encoded protein: CASSHYREAAWGQYF. The chain has TRBV14 and TRBJ2-7; maybe TRBD2 (6 bases). Germline CDR1 reads SGHDN; CDR2 reads FVKESK. CDR3 length: 15 residues. The V and J ends lost 3 bases and 9 bases respectively, with 21 bases between them.

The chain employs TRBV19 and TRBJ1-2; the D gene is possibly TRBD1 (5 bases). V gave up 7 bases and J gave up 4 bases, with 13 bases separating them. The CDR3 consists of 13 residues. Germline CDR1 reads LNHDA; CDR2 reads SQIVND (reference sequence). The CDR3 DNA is TGTGCCAGTACCCTTCTGGGGGGCTATGGCTACACCTTC. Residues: CASTLLGGYGYTF.

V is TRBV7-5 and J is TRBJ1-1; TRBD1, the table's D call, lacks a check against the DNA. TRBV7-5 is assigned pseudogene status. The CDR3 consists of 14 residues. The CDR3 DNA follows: TGTGCCAGCAGCTCCGGACAGGGATTCACTGAAGCTTTCTTT. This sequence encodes CASSSGQGFTEAFF.

The CDR3 bases are TGTGCCTGGAGTGGTTTCAATGAGCAGTTCTTC. Its protein is CAWSGFNEQFF. This sequence joins TRBV30 and TRBJ2-1; D unclear. The germline CDR1 and CDR2 sequences are GTSNPN and SVGIG (reference sequence). The ends were cut back, 1 base at V and 6 bases at J, with 4 bases in the middle. The CDR3 length is 11 residues.

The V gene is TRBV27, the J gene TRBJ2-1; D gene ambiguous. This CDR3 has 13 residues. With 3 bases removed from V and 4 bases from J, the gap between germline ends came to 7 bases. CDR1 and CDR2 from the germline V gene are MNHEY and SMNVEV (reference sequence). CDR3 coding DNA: TGTGCCAGCAGTTTGGCCCAATACAATGAGCAGTTCTTC. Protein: CASSLAQYNEQFF.

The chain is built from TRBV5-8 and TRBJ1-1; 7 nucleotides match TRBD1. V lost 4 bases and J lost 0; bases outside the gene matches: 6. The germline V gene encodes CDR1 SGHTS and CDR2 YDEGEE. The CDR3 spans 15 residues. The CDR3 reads CASSETGQLNTEAFF. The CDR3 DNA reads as TGTGCCAGCAGCGAGACGGGACAGCTGAACACTGAAGCTTTCTTT.

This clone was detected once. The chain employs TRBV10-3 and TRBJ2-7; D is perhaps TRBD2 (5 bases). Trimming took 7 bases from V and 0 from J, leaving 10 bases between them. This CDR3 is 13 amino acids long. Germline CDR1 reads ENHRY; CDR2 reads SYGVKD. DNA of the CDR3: TGTGCCATCACTAAAAGCGGCTCCTACGAGCAGTACTTC. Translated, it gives CAITKSGSYEQYF.